The T cell receptor (beta chain) described here comes from a study of molecular identifiers for immune sequencing clone quantification. TCRdb analysed the PCR reads with MiXCR anew, one entry per CDR3 protein. The sample has about 510,000 distinct CDR3 sequences, around 23% seen once; the top ten hold 0.7% to 0.9%. V lost 0 bases, J lost 2 bases, and 8 bases stayed unmatched. Germline-derived CDR1 and CDR2 are DFQATT and SNEGSKA (reference sequence). The CDR3 length is 17 residues. Sequencing input: naive CD8+ T cells from blood, with Jurkat cell RNA spiked in. Subset given: FACS-sorted CD8+CD4-CCR7+CD45RA+ naive T cells. V gene TRBV20-1 combines with J gene TRBJ2-2, with TRBD2 identical over 8 bases. The clonotype originates from a human donor in good health. Some libraries in this study had Jurkat cell RNA spiked in. The CDR3 here is CSARDLGLVANTGELFF. The CDR3 DNA is TGCAGTGCTAGAGATTTGGGACTAGTTGCAAACACCGGGGAGCTGTTTTTT.